The 18 T cell receptor beta chains given below trace back to one sample, sequenced in a study of immune heterogeneity within non-small cell lung tumors. Per sample, approximately 570 ng of bulk tumor genomic DNA was the template used. Several biopsies were collected from each primary tumor during surgery. They were spaced as far apart as possible within the tumor mass. Surgery that was curative in intent was performed on patients with untreated, newly diagnosed non-small cell lung cancer. With 32 V and 13 J primers, multiplex PCR amplified the TCR beta CDR3. Each CDR3 protein is one row after TCRdb ran MiXCR on the multiplex PCR reads. Among 9,500 to 12,000 distinct CDR3 sequences, approximately 20% were seen once, and the ten largest hold under 4.5%. Sequenced: lung tumor tissue. Every receptor here comes from a man aged 55 to 70 with non-small cell lung cancer.

As regards this clonotype: It is likely a read error, because the conserved phenylalanine at the end of the CDR3 is missing. The DNA is left out, because the CDR3 cannot be placed on it with certainty; the CDR3 is given as TCRdb lists it. V and J are TRBV27 and TRBJ2-3; no DNA check was done on the table's D call, TRBD2. Per germline, CDR1 MNHEY and CDR2 SMNVEV (reference sequence). The CDR3 has 17 amino acids, counting both end residues. CDR3 residues: CASRRPGTSRYEQYFGP.

In regard to this clonotype: This may come from a read error, since a much larger clone is one base off. The V call is TRBV19, the J call TRBJ2-3; 8 bases are a match to TRBD2. The germline CDR1 and CDR2 sequences are LNHDA and SQIVND (reference sequence). The V gene end was trimmed by 6 bases and the J gene end by 0 bases; junction bases not matched to a gene: 11. CDR3 size: 17 residues. Here the CDR3 DNA reads TGTGCCAGTAGCACCCTTTGGCGGGAGGTGAGCACAGATACGCAGTATTTT. Translation: CASSTLWREVSTDTQYF.

About this clonotype: A much larger clone lies a single base off, so this may be a read error. The V call is TRBV6-5, the J call TRBJ2-1, with 8 bases identical to TRBD2. This CDR3 contains 18 residues. Looked up from germline, CDR1 is MNHEY and CDR2 is SVGAGI. This chain's CDR3 is CASSYPPLIAGFYNEHFF. Here the CDR3 DNA reads TGTGCCAGCAGTTACCCCCCCTTGATAGCGGGATTTTACAATGAGCATTTCTTC.

This chain joins TRBV20-1 and TRBJ1-2, with D tentatively TRBD1 (5 bases). Germline lookup yields CDR1 DFQATT and CDR2 SNEGSKA (reference sequence). The CDR3 is made up of 14 amino acids. Trimming left V 5 bases short and J 3 bases short, with 16 bases between. The CDR3 sequence is CSAAPEGTDYGYTF. The CDR3 DNA reads TGCAGTGCTGCCCCCGAGGGGACTGACTATGGCTACACCTTC.

A few counts support this clonotype. CDR3 coding DNA: TGCAGTGCTAGAGATTACGCGGGAGGTTTTTCGGAGACCCAGTACTTC. Residues: CSARDYAGGFSETQYF. This sequence joins TRBV20-1 and TRBJ2-5; TRBD2 matches 8 bases. The CDR3 extends over 16 amino acids. Germline CDR1 DFQATT, CDR2 SNEGSKA (reference sequence). Germline trimming cut 0 bases from V and 5 bases from J; bases unmatched to any gene: 11.

By share, this clonotype counts as medium-sized. The chain links TRBV12-3 or TRBV12-4 to TRBJ1-2, with 9 bases identical to TRBD1. Trimming at V came to 2 bases and at J to 1 base, leaving 5 bases not matched to a gene. The CDR3 covers 16 residues. CDR3 sequence reads: CASSLYLGQGNYGYTF. In DNA, the CDR3 is TGTGCCAGCAGTTTATATTTGGGACAGGGTAACTATGGCTACACCTTC.

This clonotype is deemed medium-sized. The chain joins TRBV7-8 to TRBJ2-7; D not certain. There are 14 residues in the CDR3. V shed 5 bases and J shed 3 bases, with 14 bases lying between them. The germline gives CDR1 SGHVS, CDR2 FQNEAQ. CDR3 DNA sequence: TGTGCCAGCAGCCCAGGCTGGGCTAGCTACGAGCAGTACTTC. This codes for CASSPGWASYEQYF.

This chain connects TRBV20-1 to TRBJ1-1; TRBD1 might be the D (5 bases). V lost 3 bases and J lost 4, with 15 bases in between. Per germline, CDR1 DFQATT and CDR2 SNEGSKA (reference sequence). The CDR3 contains 14 residues. CDR3 DNA: TGCAGTGCTAGGCAGGGTGGGGTTGTCACTGAAGCTTTCTTT. Translation: CSARQGGVVTEAFF.

About this clonotype: Possible read error: a much larger clone is one base away. The V gene is TRBV12-3 or TRBV12-4, the J gene TRBJ1-1, with D maybe TRBD1 (5 bases). V was shortened by 10 bases and J by 5 bases, with 23 bases between the two germline ends. The CDR3 loop spans 15 amino acids. The CDR3 DNA reads TGTGCCACCAAGACAGCGCTACTAACGAAAACTGAAGCTTTCTTT. The encoded protein is CATKTALLTKTEAFF.

The chain employs TRBV3-1 and TRBJ1-3; D ambiguous. CDR1 and CDR2 (germline): LGHDT, YNNKEL (reference sequence). Deletions cut 0 bases from V and 0 bases from J, with 6 bases between. The CDR3 contains 15 residues. CDR3 region: CASSQEGTSGNTIYF. Here the CDR3 DNA reads TGTGCCAGCAGCCAAGAAGGCACCTCTGGAAACACCATATATTTT.

A note on this clonotype: A read error may be the cause here, since a much bigger clone is one base away. The chain recombines TRBV20-1 with TRBJ2-7; 8 bases align to TRBD1. Germline CDR1 is DFQATT and CDR2 is SNEGSKA (reference sequence). CDR3 length: 15 residues. V lost 8 bases to trimming and J lost 5 bases; unmatched junction nucleotides: 17. The CDR3 DNA sequence: TGCAGTATCAAGGGACAGGCCAGGCATAGTAACGAGCAGTACTTC. It specifies CSIKGQARHSNEQYF.

By share, this clonotype ranks as medium-sized. This rearrangement joins TRBV6-1 to TRBJ1-2, with D tentatively TRBD1 (6 bases). The CDR3 contains 18 residues. Germline-derived CDR1 and CDR2 are MNHNS and SASEGT. The V end lost 5 bases, the J end lost 2 bases, and 24 bases lay between the germline ends. This CDR3 is CASSYGRGWGQKNYGYTF. The DNA of the CDR3 is TGTGCCAGCAGTTACGGAAGAGGGTGGGGACAAAAAAACTATGGCTACACCTTC.

A few counts support this clonotype. The chain couples TRBV12-3 or TRBV12-4 to TRBJ1-1; the D gene is possibly TRBD1 (5 bases). The CDR3 is 14 amino acids. The V end was cut by 3 bases, the J end by 7 bases, with 15 bases between. The CDR3 sequence is CASSLNGGTGEAFF. As DNA, the CDR3 is TGTGCCAGCAGTTTGAATGGCGGGACTGGTGAAGCTTTCTTT.

DNA of the CDR3: TGCGCCAGCAGCTTGGCACCCCGGGATCAAGAGACCCAGTACTTC. Translating gives CASSLAPRDQETQYF. This chain links TRBV5-1 with TRBJ2-5, with D maybe TRBD2 (5 bases). The germline V gene encodes CDR1 SGHRS and CDR2 YFSETQ. V was clipped by 0 bases and J by 2 bases, with 11 bases between them. The CDR3 loop spans 15 amino acids.

In this sample, this clonotype is medium-sized. The chain employs TRBV28 and TRBJ2-7, with D possibly being TRBD2 (5 bases). The CDR3 is 15 residues long. From germline, CDR1 is MDHEN and CDR2 SYDVKM. V dropped 10 bases and J dropped 0 bases, with 19 bases sitting between them. The CDR3 loop is CAIAQRGSGSYEQYF. The CDR3 nucleotides are TGTGCCATAGCACAGCGAGGGAGTGGCTCCTACGAGCAGTACTTC.

The chain employs TRBV2 and TRBJ1-5; D possibly corresponds to TRBD1 (6 bases). There are 15 residues in the CDR3. Germline V gene sequence: CDR1 SNHLY, CDR2 FYNNEI. V gave up 6 bases and J gave up 3 bases, with 15 bases separating them. CDR3 residues: CASSQQGAPNQPQHF. The CDR3 region has the DNA TGTGCCAGCAGCCAACAGGGTGCTCCCAATCAGCCCCAGCATTTT.

By sample fraction, this clonotype is medium-sized. The V and J genes are TRBV20-1 and TRBJ2-7; D possibly corresponds to TRBD1 (5 bases). The CDR3 is made up of 15 amino acids. Between the trimmed V and J ends, which lost 0 bases and 5 bases, there was a span of 17 bases. Per germline, CDR1 DFQATT and CDR2 SNEGSKA (reference sequence). The CDR3, as DNA: TGCAGTGCTAGAGATTCGGCTAGGGGTGGCGACGAGCAGTACTTC. Translated, it gives CSARDSARGGDEQYF.

Sample share makes this clonotype medium-sized (0.01 to 0.1%). The chain recombines TRBV20-1 with TRBJ1-2, with D unresolved. Germline V lookup: CDR1 DFQATT, CDR2 SNEGSKA (reference sequence). The CDR3 contains 12 residues. With 1 base removed from V and 9 bases from J, the gap between germline ends came to 12 bases. The CDR3 nucleotides read TGCAGTGCTAGAGGACGGAGCGGTAGCTACACCTTC. It yields the protein CSARGRSGSYTF.